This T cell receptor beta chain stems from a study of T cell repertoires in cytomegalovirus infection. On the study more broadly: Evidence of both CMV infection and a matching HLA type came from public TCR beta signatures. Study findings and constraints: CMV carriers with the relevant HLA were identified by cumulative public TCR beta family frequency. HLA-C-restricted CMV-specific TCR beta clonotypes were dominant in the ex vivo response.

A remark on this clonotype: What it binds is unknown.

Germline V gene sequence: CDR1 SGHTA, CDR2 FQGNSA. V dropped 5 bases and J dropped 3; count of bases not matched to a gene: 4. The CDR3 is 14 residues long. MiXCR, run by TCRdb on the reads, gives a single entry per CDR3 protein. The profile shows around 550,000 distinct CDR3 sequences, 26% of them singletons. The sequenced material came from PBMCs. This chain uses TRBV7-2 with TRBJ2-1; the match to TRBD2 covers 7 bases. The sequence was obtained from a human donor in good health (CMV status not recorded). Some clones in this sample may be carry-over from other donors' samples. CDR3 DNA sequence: TGTGCCAGCAGCACCGGACTAGACTACAATGAGCAGTTCTTC. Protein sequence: CASSTGLDYNEQFF.